This T cell receptor (beta chain) was sequenced for a study of CD8+CD57+ T cells in acquired aplastic anemia. Study overall: Sorted CD4+ and CD8+ cells gave a mean 3.2 ug DNA, range about 0.17 to 27.4 ug.

This clonotype has more than one count but fewer than ten. Its matching antigen is unknown. Given a much more abundant clone one base away, this may be a read error. Study-level findings and limits: Around 29 shared CD8+ CDR3s appeared highly expressed within patients' immunodominant clones.

CD8+CD57+ cell expansion, shown by flow cytometry, had occurred in the patients selected for sequencing. The patients, all of them, had severe acquired aplastic anemia. Genomic DNA templated the TCR beta VDJ and CDR3 profiling. MiXCR, run by TCRdb on the reads, gives a single entry per CDR3 protein. The sample carries 450,000 to 550,000 distinct CDR3 sequences, around a third recorded once. The CDR3 is 12 amino acids. Germline lookup yields CDR1 DFQATT and CDR2 SNEGSKA (reference sequence). The V end lost 5 bases, the J end lost 2 bases, and 10 bases lay between the germline ends. The rearrangement joins TRBV20-1 to TRBJ2-7; D call uncertain. The source material was sorted CD4+, CD8+, or CD8+CD57+ T cells (not recorded which) from PBMCs. This receptor was obtained from a human donor with aplastic anemia. The CDR3 nucleotides read TGCAGTGCTGAGCCGGACGCCTACGAGCAGTACTTC. It encodes CSAEPDAYEQYF.